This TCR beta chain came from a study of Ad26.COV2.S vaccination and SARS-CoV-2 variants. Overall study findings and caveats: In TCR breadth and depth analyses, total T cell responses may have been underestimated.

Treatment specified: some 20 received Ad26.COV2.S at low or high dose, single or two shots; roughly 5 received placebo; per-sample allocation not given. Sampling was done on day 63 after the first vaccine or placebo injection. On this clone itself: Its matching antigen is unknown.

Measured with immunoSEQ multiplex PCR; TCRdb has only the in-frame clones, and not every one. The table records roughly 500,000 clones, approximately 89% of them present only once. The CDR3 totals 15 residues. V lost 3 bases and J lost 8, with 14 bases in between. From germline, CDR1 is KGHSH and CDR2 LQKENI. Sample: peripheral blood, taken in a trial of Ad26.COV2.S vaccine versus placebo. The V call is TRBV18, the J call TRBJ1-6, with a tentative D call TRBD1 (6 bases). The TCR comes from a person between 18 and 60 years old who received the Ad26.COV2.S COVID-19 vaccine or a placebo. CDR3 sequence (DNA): TGTGCCAGCTCACCGGACAGAACTTCGTATTCACCCCTCCACTTT. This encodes CASSPDRTSYSPLHF.